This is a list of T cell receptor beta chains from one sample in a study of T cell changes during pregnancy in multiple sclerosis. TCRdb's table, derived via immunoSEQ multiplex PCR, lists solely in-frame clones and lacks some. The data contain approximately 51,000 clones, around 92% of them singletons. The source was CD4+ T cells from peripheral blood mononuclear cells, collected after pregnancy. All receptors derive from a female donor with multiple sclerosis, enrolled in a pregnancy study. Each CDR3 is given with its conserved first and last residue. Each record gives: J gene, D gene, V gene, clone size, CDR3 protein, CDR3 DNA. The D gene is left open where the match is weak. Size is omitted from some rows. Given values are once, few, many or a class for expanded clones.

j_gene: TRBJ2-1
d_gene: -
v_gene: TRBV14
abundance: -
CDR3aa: CASSHPIANRGIDEQFF
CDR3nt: TGTGCCAGCAGCCACCCCATCGCGAACCGGGGGATAGATGAGCAGTTCTTC

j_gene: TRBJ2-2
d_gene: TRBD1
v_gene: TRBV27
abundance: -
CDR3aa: CASNGGTGVPGELFF
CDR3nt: TGTGCCAGCAATGGAGGGACAGGGGTCCCCGGGGAGCTGTTTTTT

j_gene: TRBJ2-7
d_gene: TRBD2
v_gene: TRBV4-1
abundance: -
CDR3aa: CASSETSGSQYEQYF
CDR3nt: TGCGCCAGCAGCGAAACTAGCGGGAGTCAGTACGAGCAGTACTTC

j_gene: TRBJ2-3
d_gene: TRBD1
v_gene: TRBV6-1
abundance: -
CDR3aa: CASRLTGDVTDTQYF
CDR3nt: TGTGCCAGCAGGCTGACAGGGGACGTCACAGATACGCAGTATTTT

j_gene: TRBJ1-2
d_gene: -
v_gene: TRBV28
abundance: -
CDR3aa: CASRTVGGLANYGYTF
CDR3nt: TGTGCCAGCAGAACAGTTGGGGGCCTAGCTAACTATGGCTACACCTTC

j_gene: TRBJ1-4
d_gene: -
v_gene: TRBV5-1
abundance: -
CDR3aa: CASSLAGGAFEKLFF
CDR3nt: TGCGCCAGCAGCTTGGCTGGGGGCGCATTTGAAAAACTGTTTTTT

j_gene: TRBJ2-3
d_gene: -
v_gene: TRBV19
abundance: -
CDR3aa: CASSPDVGPSTDTQYF
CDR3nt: TGTGCCAGTAGTCCGGATGTGGGCCCCAGCACAGATACGCAGTATTTT

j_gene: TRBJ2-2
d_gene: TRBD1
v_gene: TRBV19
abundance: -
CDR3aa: CASSIWAGGHTGELFF
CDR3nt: TGTGCCAGTAGTATATGGGCAGGGGGCCACACCGGGGAGCTGTTTTTT

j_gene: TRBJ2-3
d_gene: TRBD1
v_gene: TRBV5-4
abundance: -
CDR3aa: CASGDKRQGVISTDTQYF
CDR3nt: TGTGCCAGCGGCGATAAAAGACAGGGCGTTATTAGCACAGATACGCAGTATTTT

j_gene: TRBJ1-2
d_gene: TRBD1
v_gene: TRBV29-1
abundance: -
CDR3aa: CSVRQGTYGYTF
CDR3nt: TGCAGCGTAAGACAGGGGACTTATGGCTACACCTTC

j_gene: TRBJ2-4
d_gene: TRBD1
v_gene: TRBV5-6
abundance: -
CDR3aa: CASSVTGMADLNIQYF
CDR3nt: TGTGCCAGCAGCGTGACAGGGATGGCAGACTTAAACATTCAGTACTTC

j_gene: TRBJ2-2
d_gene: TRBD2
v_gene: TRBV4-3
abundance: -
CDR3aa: CASSQDSSGSGIGELFF
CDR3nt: TGCGCCAGCAGCCAAGATTCGAGCGGGAGTGGGATCGGGGAGCTGTTTTTT

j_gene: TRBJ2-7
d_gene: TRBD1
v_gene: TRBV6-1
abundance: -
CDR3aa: CASCRDRDHEQYF
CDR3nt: TGTGCCAGCTGCCGGGACAGGGATCACGAGCAGTACTTC

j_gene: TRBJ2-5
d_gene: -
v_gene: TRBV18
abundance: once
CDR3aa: CASSISQALVETQYF
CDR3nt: TGTGCCAGCTCAATCTCCCAGGCTTTGGTGGAGACCCAGTACTTC

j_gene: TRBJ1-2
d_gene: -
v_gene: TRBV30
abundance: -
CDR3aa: CAWGPGDRLIANYGYTF
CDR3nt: TGTGCCTGGGGACCCGGTGACAGGTTGATAGCTAACTATGGCTACACCTTC

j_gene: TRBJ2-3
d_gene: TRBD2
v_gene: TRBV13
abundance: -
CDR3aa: CASSRGTPGRADTQYF
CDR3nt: TGTGCCAGCAGCAGAGGGACACCCGGGAGGGCAGATACGCAGTATTTT

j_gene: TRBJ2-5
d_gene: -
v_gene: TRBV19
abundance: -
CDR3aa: CASSLPGIETQYF
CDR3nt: TGTGCCAGTAGTCTACCGGGAATAGAGACCCAGTACTTC

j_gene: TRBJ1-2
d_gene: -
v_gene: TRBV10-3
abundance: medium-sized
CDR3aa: CAISELNRDYTF
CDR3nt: TGTGCCATCAGTGAGTTGAACAGGGACTACACCTTC

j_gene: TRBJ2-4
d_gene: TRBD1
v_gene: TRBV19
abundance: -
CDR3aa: CASSLKTGMVNIQYF
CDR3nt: TGTGCCAGTAGTCTAAAGACAGGGATGGTAAACATTCAGTACTTC

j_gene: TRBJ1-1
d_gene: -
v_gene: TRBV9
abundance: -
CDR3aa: CASSVAGNTEAFF
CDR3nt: TGTGCCAGCAGCGTAGCCGGGAACACTGAAGCTTTCTTT

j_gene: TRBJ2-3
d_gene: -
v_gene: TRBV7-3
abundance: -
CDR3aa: CASSLIPPGITSTDTQYF
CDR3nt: TGTGCCAGCAGCTTAATTCCGCCAGGGATTACTAGCACAGATACGCAGTATTTT

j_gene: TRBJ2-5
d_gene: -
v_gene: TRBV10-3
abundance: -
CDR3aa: CASNAGQETQYF
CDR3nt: TGTGCCTCGAACGCCGGGCAAGAGACCCAGTACTTC

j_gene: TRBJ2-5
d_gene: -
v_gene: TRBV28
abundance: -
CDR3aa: CASSSQKWLETQYF
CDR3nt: TGTGCCAGCAGTTCTCAAAAGTGGCTAGAGACCCAGTACTTC

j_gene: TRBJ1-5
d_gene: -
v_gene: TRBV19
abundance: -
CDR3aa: CASSSGGNSNQPQHF
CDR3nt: TGTGCCAGTAGTAGCGGGGGAAATAGCAATCAGCCCCAGCATTTT

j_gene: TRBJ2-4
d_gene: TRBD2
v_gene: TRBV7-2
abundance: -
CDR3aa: CASSPITSGAAKNIQYF
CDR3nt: TGTGCCAGCAGCCCTATTACTAGCGGGGCAGCCAAAAACATTCAGTACTTC

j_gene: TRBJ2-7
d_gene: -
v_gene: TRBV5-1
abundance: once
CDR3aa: CASSLERREQYF
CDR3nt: TGCGCCAGCAGCTTGGAGCGGAGAGAGCAGTACTTC

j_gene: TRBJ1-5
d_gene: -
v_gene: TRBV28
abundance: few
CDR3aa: CASSFSGGGNQPQHF
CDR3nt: TGTGCCAGCAGTTTTTCAGGAGGGGGCAATCAGCCCCAGCATTTT

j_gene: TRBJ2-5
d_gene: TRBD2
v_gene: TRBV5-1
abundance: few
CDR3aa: CASNPLAGVRETQYF
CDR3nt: TGCGCCAGCAACCCACTAGCGGGAGTACGGGAGACCCAGTACTTC

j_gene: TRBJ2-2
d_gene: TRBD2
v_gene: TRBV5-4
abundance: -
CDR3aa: CASSFSGRVGTGELFF
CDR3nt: TGTGCCAGCAGCTTCAGCGGGAGGGTGGGCACCGGGGAGCTGTTTTTT

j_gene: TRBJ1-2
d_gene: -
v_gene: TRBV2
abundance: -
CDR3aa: CASSVQGKGGYTF
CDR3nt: TGTGCCAGCAGTGTCCAGGGGAAGGGTGGCTACACCTTC

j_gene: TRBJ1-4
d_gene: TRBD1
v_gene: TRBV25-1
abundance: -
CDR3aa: CASSEGTGAGRKLFF
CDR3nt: TGTGCCAGCAGTGAGGGGACAGGGGCGGGTCGAAAACTGTTTTTT

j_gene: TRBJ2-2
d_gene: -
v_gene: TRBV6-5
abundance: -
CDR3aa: CASSYPAGFRELFF
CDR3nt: TGTGCCAGCAGTTATCCTGCCGGGTTCAGGGAGCTGTTTTTT

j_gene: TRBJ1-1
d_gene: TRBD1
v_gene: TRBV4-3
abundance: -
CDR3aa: CASRPGTGSSPKAFF
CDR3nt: TGCGCCAGCAGACCAGGGACAGGGTCCTCCCCAAAAGCTTTCTTT

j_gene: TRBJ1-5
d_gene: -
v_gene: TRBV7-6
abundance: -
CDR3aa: CASSQQNQPQHF
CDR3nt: TGTGCCAGCAGCCAACAGAATCAGCCCCAGCATTTT

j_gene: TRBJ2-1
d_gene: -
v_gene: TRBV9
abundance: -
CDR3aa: CASSAGSAGYEQFF
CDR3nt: TGTGCCAGCAGCGCCGGCTCGGCGGGGTATGAGCAGTTCTTC

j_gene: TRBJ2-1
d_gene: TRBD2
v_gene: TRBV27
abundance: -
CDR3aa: CASSLLGGRGASYNEQFF
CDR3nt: TGTGCCAGCAGTTTATTGGGCGGGAGAGGGGCCTCCTACAATGAGCAGTTCTTC

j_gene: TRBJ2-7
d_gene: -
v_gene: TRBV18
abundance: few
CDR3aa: CASSPRGSEQYF
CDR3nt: TGTGCCAGCTCACCACGAGGATCCGAGCAGTACTTC

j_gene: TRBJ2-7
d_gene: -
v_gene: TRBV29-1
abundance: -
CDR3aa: CSVEDSSYEQYF
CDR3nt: TGCAGCGTTGAGGACTCCTCCTACGAGCAGTACTTC

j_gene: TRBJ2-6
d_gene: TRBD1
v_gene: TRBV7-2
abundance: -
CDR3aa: CASSLTGGAGANVLTF
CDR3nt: TGTGCCAGCAGCTTAACAGGGGGAGCGGGGGCCAACGTCCTGACTTTC

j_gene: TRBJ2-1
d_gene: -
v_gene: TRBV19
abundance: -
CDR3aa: CASSPSFFSSYNEQFF
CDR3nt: TGTGCCAGTAGTCCCTCCTTCTTTAGCTCCTACAATGAGCAGTTCTTC

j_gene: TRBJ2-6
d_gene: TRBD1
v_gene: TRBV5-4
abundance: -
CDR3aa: CASSQTGGRLRGANVLTF
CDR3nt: TGTGCCAGCAGCCAAACAGGGGGTCGTCTTCGCGGGGCCAACGTCCTGACTTTC

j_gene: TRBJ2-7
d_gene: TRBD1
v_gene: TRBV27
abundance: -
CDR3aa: CASSRDRGQIHEQYF
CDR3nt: TGTGCCAGCAGCCGCGACAGGGGGCAAATTCACGAGCAGTACTTC

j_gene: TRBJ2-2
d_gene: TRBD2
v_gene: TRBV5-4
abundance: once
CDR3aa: CASSRGLAGVGELFF
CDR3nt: TGTGCCAGCAGCAGGGGACTAGCGGGAGTTGGGGAGCTGTTTTTT

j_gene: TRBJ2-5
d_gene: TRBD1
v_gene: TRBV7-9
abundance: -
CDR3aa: CASSQAGTVAGETQYF
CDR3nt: TGTGCCAGCAGCCAGGCCGGGACAGTGGCTGGGGAGACCCAGTACTTC

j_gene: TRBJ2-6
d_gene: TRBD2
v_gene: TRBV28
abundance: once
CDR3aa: CASSLAGRETGANVLTF
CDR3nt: TGTGCTAGCAGTTTAGCGGGGAGGGAAACTGGGGCCAACGTCCTGACTTTC

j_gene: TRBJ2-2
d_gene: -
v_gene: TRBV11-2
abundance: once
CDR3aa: CASSLRSLGWELFF
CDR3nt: TGTGCCAGCAGCCTAAGGTCGCTGGGCTGGGAGCTGTTTTTT

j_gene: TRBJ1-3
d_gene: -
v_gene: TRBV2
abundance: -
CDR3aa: CASTEQQGSGNTIYF
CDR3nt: TGTGCCAGCACCGAGCAACAGGGATCTGGAAACACCATATATTTT

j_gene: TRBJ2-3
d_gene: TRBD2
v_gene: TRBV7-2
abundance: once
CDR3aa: CASSLARTSGGRGDTQYF
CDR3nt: TGTGCCAGCAGCTTAGCGAGGACTAGCGGGGGGAGGGGAGATACGCAGTATTTT

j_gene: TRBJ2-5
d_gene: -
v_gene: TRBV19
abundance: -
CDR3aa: CASSHRTPGETQYF
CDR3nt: TGTGCCAGTAGCCACCGGACTCCGGGAGAGACCCAGTACTTC

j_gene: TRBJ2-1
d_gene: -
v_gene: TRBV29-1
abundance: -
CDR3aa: CSAQENEQFF
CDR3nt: TGCAGCGCTCAGGAAAATGAGCAGTTCTTC